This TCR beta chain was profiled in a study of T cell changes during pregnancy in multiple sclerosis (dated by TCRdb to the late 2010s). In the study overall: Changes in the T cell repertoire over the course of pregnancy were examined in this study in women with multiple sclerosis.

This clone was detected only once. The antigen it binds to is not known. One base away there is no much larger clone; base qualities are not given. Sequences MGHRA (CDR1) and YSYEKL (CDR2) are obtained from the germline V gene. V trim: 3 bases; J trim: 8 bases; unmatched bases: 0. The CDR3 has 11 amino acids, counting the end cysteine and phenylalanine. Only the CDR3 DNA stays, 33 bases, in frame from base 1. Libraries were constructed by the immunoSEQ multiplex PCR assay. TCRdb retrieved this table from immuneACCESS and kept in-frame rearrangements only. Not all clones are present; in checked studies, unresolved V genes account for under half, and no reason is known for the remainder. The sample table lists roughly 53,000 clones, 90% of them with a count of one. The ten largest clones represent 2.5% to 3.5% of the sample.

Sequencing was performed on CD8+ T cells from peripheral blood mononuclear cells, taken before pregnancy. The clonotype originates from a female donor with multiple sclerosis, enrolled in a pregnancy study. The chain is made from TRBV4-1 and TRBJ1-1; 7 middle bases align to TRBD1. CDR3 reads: CASSQDREAFF. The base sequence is TGCGCCAGCAGCCAGGACAGGGAAGCTTTCTTT.